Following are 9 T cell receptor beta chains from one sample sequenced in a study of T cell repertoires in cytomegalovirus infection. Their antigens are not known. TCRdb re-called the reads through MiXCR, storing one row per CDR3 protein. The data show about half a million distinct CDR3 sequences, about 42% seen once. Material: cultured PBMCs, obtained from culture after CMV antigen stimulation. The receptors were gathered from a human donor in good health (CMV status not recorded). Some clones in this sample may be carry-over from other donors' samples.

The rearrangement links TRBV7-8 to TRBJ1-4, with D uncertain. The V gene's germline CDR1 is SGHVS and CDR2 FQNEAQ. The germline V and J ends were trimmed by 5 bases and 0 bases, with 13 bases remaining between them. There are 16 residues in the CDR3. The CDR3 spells CASSPRRIATNEKLFF. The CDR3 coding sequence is TGTGCCAGCAGCCCGAGGAGGATTGCAACTAATGAAAAACTGTTTTTT.

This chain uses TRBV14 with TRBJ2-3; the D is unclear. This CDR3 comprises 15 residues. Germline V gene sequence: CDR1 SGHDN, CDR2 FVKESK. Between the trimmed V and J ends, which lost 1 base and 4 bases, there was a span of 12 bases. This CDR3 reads CASSQVGLVADTQYF. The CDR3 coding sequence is TGTGCCAGCAGCCAAGTAGGGCTAGTGGCAGATACGCAGTATTTT.

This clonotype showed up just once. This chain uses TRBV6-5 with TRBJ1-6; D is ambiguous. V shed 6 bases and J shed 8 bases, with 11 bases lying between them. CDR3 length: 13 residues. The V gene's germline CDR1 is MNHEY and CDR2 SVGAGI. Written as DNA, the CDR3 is TGTGCCAGCAGCGTGAACAGCGATTCACCCCTCCACTTT. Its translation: CASSVNSDSPLHF.

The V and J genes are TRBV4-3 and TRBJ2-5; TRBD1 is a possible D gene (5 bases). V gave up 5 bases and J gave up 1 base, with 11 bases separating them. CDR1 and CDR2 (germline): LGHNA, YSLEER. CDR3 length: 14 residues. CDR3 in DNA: TGCGCCAGCAGCAAAAGAAGGGGCCAAGAGACCCAGTACTTC. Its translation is CASSKRRGQETQYF.

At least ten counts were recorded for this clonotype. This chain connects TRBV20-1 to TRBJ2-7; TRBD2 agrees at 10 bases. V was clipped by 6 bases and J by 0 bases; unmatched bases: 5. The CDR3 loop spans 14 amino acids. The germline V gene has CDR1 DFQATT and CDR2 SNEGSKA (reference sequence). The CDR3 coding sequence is TGCAGTGCCTCGGGACTAGCGAGCTCCTACGAGCAGTACTTC. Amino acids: CSASGLASSYEQYF.

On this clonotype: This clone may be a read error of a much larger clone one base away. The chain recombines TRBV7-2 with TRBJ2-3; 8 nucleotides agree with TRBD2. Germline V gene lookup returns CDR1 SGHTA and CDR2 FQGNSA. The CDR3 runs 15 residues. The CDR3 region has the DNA TGTGCCAGCAGCTTACGGGGGGGTAGCACAGATAGGCAGTATTTT. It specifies CASSLRGGSTDRQYF.

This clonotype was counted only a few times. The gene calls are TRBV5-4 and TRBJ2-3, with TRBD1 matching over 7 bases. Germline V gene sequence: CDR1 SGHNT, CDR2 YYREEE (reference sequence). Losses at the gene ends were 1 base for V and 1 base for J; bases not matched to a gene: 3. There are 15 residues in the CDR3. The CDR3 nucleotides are TGTGCCAGCAGCTTGTCCCAGGGGGGCACAGATACGCAGTATTTT. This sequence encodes CASSLSQGGTDTQYF.

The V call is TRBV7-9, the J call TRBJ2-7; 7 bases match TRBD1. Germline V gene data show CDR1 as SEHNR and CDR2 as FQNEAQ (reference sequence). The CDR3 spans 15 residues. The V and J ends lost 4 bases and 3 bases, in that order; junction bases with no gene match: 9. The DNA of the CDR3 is TGTGCCAGCAGCTCAGGGACAGCCGGGTACTACGAGCAGTACTTC. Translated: CASSSGTAGYYEQYF. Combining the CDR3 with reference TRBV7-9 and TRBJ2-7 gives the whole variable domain DTGVSQNPRHKITKRGQNVTFRCDPISEHNRLYWYRQTLGQGPEFLTYFQNEAQLEKSRLLSDRFSAERPKGSFSTLEIQRTEQGDSAMYLCASSSGTAGYYEQYFGPGTRLTVT.

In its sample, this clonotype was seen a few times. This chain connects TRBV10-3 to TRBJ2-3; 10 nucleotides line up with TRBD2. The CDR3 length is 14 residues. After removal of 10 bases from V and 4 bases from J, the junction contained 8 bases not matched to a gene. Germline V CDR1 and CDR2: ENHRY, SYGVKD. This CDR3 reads CATTPSGSSDTQYF. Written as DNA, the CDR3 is TGTGCCACCACCCCTAGCGGGAGCTCAGATACGCAGTATTTT.